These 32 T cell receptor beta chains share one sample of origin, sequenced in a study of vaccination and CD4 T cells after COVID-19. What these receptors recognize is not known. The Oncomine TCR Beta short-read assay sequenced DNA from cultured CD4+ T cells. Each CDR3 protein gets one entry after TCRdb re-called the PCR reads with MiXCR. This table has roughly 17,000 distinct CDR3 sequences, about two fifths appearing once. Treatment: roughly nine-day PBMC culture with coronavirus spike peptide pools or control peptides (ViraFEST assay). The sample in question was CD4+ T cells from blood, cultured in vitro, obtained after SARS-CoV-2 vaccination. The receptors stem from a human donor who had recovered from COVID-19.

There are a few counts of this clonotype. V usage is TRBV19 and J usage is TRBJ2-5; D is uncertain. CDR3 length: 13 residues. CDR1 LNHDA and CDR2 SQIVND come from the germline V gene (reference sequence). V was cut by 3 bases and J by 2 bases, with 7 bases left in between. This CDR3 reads CASSIRPQETQYF. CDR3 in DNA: TGTGCCAGTAGTATTCGCCCTCAAGAGACCCAGTACTTC.

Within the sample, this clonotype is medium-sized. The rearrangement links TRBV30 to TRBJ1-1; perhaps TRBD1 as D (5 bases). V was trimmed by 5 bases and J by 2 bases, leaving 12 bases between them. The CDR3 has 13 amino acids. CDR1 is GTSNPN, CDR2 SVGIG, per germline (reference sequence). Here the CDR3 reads CAWYRTFNTEAFF. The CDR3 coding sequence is TGTGCCTGGTACAGGACGTTCAACACTGAAGCTTTCTTT.

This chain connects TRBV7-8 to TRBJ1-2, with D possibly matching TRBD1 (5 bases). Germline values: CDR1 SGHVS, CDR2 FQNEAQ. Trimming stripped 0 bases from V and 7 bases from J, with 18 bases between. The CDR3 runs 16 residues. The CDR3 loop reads CASSLALRQGPTGYTF. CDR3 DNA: TGTGCCAGCAGCTTAGCCCTTCGCCAGGGCCCCACTGGCTACACCTTC.

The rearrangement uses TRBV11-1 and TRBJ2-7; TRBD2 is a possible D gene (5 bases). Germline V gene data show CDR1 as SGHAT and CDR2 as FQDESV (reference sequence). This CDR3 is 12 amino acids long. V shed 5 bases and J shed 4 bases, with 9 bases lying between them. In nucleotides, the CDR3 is TGTGCCAGCAGCATAAAGCGGTACGAGCAGTACTTC. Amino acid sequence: CASSIKRYEQYF. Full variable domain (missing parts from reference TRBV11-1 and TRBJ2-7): EAEVAQSPRYKITEKSQAVAFWCDPISGHATLYWYRQILGQGPELLVQFQDESVVDDSQLPKDRFSAERLKGVDSTLKIQPAELGDSAMYLCASSIKRYEQYFGPGTRLTVT.

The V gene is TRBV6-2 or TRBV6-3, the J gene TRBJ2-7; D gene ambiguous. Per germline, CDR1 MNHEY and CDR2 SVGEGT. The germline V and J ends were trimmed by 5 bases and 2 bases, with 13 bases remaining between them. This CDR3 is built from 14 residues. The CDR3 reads CASSATNRAYEQYF. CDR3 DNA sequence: TGTGCCAGCAGTGCCACCAACAGAGCCTACGAGCAGTACTTC.

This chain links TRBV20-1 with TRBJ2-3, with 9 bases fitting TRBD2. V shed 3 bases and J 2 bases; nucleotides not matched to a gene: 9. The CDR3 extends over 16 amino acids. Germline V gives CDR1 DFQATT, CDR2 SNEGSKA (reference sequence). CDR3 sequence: CSASRVLAGYTDTQYF. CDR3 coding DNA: TGCAGTGCTAGCCGGGTGCTAGCGGGATACACAGATACGCAGTATTTT.

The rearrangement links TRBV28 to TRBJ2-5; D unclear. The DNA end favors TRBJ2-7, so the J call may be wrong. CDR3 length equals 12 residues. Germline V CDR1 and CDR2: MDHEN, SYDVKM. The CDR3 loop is CASSSGMYEQYF. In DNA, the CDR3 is TGTGCCAGCAGTTCAGGAATGTACGAGCAGTACTTC.

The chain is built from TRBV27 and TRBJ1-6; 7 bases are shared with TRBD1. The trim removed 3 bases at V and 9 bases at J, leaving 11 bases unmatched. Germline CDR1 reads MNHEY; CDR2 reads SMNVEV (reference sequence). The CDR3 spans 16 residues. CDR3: CASSFKTGVEGSPLHF. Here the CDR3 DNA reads TGTGCCAGCAGTTTTAAAACAGGGGTGGAGGGTTCACCCCTCCACTTT.

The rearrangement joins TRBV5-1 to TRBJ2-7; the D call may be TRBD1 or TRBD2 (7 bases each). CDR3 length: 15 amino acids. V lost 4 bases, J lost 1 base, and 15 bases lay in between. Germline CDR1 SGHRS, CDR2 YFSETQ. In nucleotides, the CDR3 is TGCGCCAGCAGCCCCGGGGGGACAGTATCCTACGAGCAGTACTTC. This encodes CASSPGGTVSYEQYF.

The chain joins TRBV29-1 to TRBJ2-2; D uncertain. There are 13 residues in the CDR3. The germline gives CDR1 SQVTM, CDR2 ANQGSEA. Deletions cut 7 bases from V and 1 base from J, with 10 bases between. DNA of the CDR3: TGCAGCGCTAATCAAGGGAACACCGGGGAGCTGTTTTTT. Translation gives CSANQGNTGELFF.

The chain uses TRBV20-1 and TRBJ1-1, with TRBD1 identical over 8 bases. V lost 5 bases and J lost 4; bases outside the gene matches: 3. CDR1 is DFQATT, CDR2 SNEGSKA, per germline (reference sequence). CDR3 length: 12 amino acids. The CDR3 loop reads CSARGQGTEAFF. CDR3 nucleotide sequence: TGCAGTGCTCGAGGACAGGGCACTGAAGCTTTCTTT.

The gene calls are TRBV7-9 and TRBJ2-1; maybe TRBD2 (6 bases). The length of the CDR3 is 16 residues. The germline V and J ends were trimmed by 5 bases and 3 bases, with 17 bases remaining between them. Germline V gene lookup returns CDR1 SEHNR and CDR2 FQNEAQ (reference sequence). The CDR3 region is CASSPPSTSHYNEQFF. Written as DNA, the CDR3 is TGTGCCAGCAGCCCCCCCTCGACTAGTCACTACAATGAGCAGTTCTTC.

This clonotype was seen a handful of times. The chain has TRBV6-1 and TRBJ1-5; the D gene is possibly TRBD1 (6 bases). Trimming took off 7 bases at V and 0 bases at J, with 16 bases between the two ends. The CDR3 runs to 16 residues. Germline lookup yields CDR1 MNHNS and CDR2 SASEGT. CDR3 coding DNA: TGTGCCAGCAAGGGCCAGGGGCTATATAGCAATCAGCCCCAGCATTTT. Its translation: CASKGQGLYSNQPQHF.

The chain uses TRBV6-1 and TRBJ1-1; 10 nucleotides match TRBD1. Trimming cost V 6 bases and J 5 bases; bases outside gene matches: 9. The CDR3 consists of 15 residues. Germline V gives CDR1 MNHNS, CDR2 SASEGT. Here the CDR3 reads CASSLLDRGGTEAFF. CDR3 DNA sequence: TGTGCCAGCAGCCTCCTGGACAGGGGGGGGACTGAAGCTTTCTTT.

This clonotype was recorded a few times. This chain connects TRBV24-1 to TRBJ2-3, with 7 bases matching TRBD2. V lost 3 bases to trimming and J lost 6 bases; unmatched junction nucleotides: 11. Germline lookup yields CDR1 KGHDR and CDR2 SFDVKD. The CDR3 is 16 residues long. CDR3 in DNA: TGTGCCACCAGTGATGCTGGACTAGGCCCGCCGGATACGCAGTATTTT. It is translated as CATSDAGLGPPDTQYF.

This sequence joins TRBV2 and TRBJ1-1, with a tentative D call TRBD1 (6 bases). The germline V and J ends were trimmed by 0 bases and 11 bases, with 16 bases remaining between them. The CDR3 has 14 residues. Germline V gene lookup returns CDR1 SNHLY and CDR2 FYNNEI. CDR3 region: CASSEALVRGTAFF. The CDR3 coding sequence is TGTGCCAGCAGTGAAGCGCTTGTGAGGGGGACGGCTTTCTTT.

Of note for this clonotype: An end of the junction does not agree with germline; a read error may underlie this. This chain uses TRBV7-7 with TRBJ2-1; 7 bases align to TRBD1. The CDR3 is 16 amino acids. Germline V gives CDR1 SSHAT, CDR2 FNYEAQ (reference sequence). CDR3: CASSFGPTGIVNEQFF. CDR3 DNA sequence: TGTGCTAGCAGCTTTGGTCCGACAGGGATTGTCAATGAGCAGTTCTTC.

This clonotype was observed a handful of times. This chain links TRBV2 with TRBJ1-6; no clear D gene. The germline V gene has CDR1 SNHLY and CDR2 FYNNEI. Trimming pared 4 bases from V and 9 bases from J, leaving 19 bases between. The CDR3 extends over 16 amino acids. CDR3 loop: CASSVSGVLIGSPLHF. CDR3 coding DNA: TGTGCCAGCAGTGTTTCCGGGGTTTTGATCGGTTCACCCCTCCACTTT. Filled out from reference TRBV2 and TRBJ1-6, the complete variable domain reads EPEVTQTPSHQVTQMGQEVILRCVPISNHLYFYWYRQILGQKVEFLVSFYNNEISEKSEIFDDQFSVERPDGSNFTLKIRSTKLEDSAMYFCASSVSGVLIGSPLHFGNGTRLTVT.

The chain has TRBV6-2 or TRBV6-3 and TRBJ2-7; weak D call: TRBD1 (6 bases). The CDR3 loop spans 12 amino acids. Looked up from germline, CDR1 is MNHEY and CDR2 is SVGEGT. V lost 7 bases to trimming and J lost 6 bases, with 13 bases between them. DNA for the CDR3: TGTGCCAGCACCAAACAGGGTTTCGAGCAGTACTTC. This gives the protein CASTKQGFEQYF.

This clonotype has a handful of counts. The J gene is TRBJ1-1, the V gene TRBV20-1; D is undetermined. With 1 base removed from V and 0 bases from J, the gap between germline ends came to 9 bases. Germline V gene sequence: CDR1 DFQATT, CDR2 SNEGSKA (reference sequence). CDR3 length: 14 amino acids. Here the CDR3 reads CSARGAGLNTEAFF. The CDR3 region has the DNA TGCAGTGCTAGAGGGGCCGGGTTGAACACTGAAGCTTTCTTT.

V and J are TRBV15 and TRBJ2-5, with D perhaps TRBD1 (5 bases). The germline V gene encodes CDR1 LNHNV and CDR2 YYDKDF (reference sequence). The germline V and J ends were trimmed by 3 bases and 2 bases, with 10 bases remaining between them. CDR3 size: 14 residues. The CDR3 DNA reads TGTGCCACCAGCAGGGGGTCAGGGCAAGAGACCCAGTACTTC. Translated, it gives CATSRGSGQETQYF.

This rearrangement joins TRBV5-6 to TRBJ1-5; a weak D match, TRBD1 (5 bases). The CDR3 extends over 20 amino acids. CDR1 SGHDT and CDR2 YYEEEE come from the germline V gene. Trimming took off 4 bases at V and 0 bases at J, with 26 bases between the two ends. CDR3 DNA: TGTGCCAGCAGCGAGCGACGGGGGAGCACGAAGTTCGTTAGCAATCAGCCCCAGCATTTT. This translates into CASSERRGSTKFVSNQPQHF.

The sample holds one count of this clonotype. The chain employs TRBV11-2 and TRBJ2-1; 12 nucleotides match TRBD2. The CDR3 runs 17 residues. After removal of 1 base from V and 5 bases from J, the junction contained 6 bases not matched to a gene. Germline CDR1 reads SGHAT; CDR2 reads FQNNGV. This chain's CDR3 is CASSLGGGLAGDNEQFF. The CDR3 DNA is TGTGCCAGCAGCTTAGGGGGGGGACTAGCGGGTGACAATGAGCAGTTCTTC.

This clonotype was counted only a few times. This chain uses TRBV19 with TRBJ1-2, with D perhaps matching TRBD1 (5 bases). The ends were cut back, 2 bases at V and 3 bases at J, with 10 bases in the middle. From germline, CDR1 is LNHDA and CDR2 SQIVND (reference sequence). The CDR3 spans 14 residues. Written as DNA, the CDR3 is TGTGCCAGTAGTATACCGACAGCTTACTATGGCTACACCTTC. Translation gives CASSIPTAYYGYTF.

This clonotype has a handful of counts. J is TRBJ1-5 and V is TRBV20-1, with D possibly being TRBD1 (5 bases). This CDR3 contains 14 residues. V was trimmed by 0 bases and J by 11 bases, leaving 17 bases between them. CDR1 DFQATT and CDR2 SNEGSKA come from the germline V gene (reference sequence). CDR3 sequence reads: CSARDVGDSESQHF. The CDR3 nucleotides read TGCAGTGCTAGAGATGTGGGCGACAGTGAGTCCCAGCATTTT.

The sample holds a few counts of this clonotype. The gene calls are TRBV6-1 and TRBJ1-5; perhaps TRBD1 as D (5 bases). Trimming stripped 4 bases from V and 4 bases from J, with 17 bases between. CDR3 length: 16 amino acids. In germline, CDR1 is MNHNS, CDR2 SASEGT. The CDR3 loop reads CASSALLKGRNQPQHF. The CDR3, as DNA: TGTGCCAGCAGTGCCCTTTTGAAGGGGAGAAATCAGCCCCAGCATTTT.

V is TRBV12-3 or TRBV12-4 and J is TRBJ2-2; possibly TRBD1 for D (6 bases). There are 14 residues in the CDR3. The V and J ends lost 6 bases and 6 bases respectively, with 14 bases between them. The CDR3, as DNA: TGTGCCAGCAGCAATCGAGAGGGGGCCGGGGAGCTGTTTTTT. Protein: CASSNREGAGELFF.

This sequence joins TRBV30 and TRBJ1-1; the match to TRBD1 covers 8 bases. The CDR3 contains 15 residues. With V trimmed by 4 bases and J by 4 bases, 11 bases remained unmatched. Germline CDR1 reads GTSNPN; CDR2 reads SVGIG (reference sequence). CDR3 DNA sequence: TGTGCCTGGACTCCCAGGGGGCGACTCCCCACTGAAGCTTTCTTT. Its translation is CAWTPRGRLPTEAFF.

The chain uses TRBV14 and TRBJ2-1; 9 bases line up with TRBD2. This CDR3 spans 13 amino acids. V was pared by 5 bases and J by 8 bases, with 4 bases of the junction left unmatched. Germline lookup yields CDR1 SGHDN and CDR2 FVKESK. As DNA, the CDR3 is TGTGCCAGCAGCGCGGGAGGGCCTCATGAGCAGTTCTTC. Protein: CASSAGGPHEQFF.

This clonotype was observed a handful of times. Written as DNA, the CDR3 is TGTGCCAGCAGTAAGGTCCTGAACTACGAGCAGTACTTC. It specifies CASSKVLNYEQYF. The V gene is TRBV27, the J gene TRBJ2-7, with no clear D. Germline-derived CDR1 and CDR2 are MNHEY and SMNVEV (reference sequence). Trimming cost V 5 bases and J 3 bases, with 11 bases left between them. This CDR3 is 13 amino acids long.

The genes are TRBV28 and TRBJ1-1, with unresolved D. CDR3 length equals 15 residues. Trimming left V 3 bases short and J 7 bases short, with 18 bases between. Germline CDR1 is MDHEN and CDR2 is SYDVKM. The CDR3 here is CASSLRARGDGEAFF. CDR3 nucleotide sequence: TGTGCCAGCAGTTTGAGGGCGAGAGGTGACGGTGAAGCTTTCTTT.

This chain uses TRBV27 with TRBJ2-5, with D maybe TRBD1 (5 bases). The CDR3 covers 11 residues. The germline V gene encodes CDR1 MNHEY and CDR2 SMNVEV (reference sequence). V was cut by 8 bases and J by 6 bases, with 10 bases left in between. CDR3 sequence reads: CASADRQTQYF. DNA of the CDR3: TGTGCCAGCGCCGACAGACAGACCCAGTACTTC.